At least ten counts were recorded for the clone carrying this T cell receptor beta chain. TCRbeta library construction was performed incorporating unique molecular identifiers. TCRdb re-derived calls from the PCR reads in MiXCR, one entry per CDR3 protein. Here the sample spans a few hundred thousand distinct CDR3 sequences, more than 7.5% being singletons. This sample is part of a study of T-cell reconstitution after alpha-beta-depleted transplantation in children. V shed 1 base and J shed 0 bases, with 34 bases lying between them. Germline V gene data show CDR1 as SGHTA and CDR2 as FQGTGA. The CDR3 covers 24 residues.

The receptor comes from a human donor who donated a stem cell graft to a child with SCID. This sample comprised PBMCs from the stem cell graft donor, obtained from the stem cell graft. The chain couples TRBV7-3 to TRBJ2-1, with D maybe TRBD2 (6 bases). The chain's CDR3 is CASSLIRGSGTFESRPISYNEQFF. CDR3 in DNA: TGTGCCAGCAGCTTAATTCGGGGGTCTGGGACCTTTGAATCACGGCCAATCTCCTACAATGAGCAGTTCTTC.